A single sample gave rise to the 29 T cell receptor beta chains below, sequenced in a study of blood T cell repertoires in COVID-19. Data came from immunoSEQ multiplex PCR; TCRdb stores just in-frame clones and leaves some out. In the table there are 150,000 to 200,000 clones, about 81% of which are singletons. Sequencing was performed on peripheral blood. All receptors derive from a man aged 55 to 70 with active or convalescent COVID-19.

J is TRBJ1-4 and V is TRBV18; no clear D. V shed 0 bases and J shed 4 bases, with 9 bases lying between them. The CDR3 has 15 residues. The germline gives CDR1 KGHSH, CDR2 LQKENI. The CDR3 region has the DNA TGTGCCAGCTCACCACCGCGGAGCTTTAATGAAAAACTGTTTTTT. This codes for CASSPPRSFNEKLFF. Complete variable domain (other parts from reference TRBV18 and TRBJ1-4): NAGVMQNPRHLVRRRGQEARLRCSPMKGHSHVYWYRQLPEEGLKFMVYLQKENIIDESGMPKERFSAEFPKEGPSILRIQQVVRGDSAAYFCASSPPRSFNEKLFFGSGTQLSVL.

The chain has TRBV20-1 and TRBJ1-1; D perhaps matches TRBD1 (6 bases). Germline CDR1 DFQATT, CDR2 SNEGSKA (reference sequence). Trimming took off 3 bases at V and 4 bases at J, with 15 bases between the two ends. The CDR3 spans 14 residues. This CDR3 reads CSASGYRVGTEAFF. In DNA, the CDR3 is TGCAGTGCTAGTGGGTACAGGGTGGGCACTGAAGCTTTCTTT.

The rearrangement uses TRBV6-4 and TRBJ2-3, with 7 bases aligning to TRBD1. Trimming removed 5 bases from V and 3 bases from J; junction bases left unmatched: 5. CDR1 and CDR2 from the germline V gene are MRHNA and SNTAGT. This CDR3 has 14 residues. CDR3 in amino acids: CASSIQGMTDTQYF. The CDR3, as DNA: TGTGCCAGCAGTATACAGGGGATGACAGATACGCAGTATTTT.

CDR3 sequence reads: CASSDRGYNEQFF. CDR3 in DNA: TGTGCCAGCAGCGACCGAGGGTACAATGAGCAGTTCTTC. The V and J genes are TRBV11-2 and TRBJ2-1; possibly TRBD2 for D (5 bases). Germline CDR1 reads SGHAT; CDR2 reads FQNNGV. Deletions cut 5 bases from V and 4 bases from J, with 9 bases between. This CDR3 comprises 13 residues.

The chain employs TRBV3-1 (or the pseudogene TRBV3-2) and TRBJ2-5; D gene unclear. The V end lost 2 bases, the J end lost 2 bases, and 6 bases lay between the germline ends. The germline gives CDR1 LGHDT, CDR2 YNNKEL (reference sequence). The CDR3 consists of 13 residues. The CDR3 DNA is TGTGCCAGCAGCCAAACAGTACAAGAGACCCAGTACTTC. Amino acids: CASSQTVQETQYF.

V gene TRBV24-1 combines with J gene TRBJ2-7; the D gene is possibly TRBD2 (5 bases). Germline CDR1 reads KGHDR; CDR2 reads SFDVKD. The length of the CDR3 is 12 residues. V was cut by 4 bases and J by 4 bases, with 7 bases left in between. Here the CDR3 reads CATSETGYEQYF. DNA of the CDR3: TGTGCCACCAGTGAGACGGGATACGAGCAGTACTTC.

The chain carries TRBV19 and TRBJ1-2; TRBD1 matches at 10 bases. V gave up 6 bases and J gave up 7 bases; unmatched junction bases: 8. The germline V gene has CDR1 LNHDA and CDR2 SQIVND (reference sequence). This CDR3 is 14 amino acids long. CDR3 in amino acids: CASRLGTGVGGYTF. The CDR3 DNA reads as TGTGCCAGTAGGCTCGGGACAGGGGTTGGTGGCTACACCTTC.

This chain links TRBV11-2 with TRBJ1-1; D is perhaps TRBD1 (5 bases). V lost 4 bases to trimming and J lost 11 bases, with 14 bases between them. The CDR3 extends over 12 amino acids. CDR1 and CDR2 (germline): SGHAT, FQNNGV. In nucleotides, the CDR3 is TGTGCCAGCAGCTCGGAAGGAGGGGTGGCTTTCTTT. Protein sequence: CASSSEGGVAFF.

This rearrangement joins TRBV28 to TRBJ2-5; D not resolved. Trimming took 6 bases from V and 5 from J, leaving 4 bases between them. Looked up from germline, CDR1 is MDHEN and CDR2 is SYDVKM. This CDR3 spans 10 amino acids. CDR3 DNA: TGTGCCAGCAGCGAGGAGACCCAGTACTTC. Translated: CASSEETQYF.

This chain connects TRBV11-1 to TRBJ2-7; TRBD1 aligns across 9 bases. CDR3 length: 17 amino acids. After removal of 0 bases from V and 3 bases from J, the junction contained 9 bases not matched to a gene. Germline-derived CDR1 and CDR2 are SGHAT and FQDESV (reference sequence). CDR3 sequence reads: CASSLARGQGLDYEQYF. CDR3 coding DNA: TGTGCCAGCAGCTTAGCGCGGGGACAGGGTCTCGACTACGAGCAGTACTTC.

The V gene is TRBV7-3, the J gene TRBJ1-2, with 8 bases that match TRBD1. Germline values: CDR1 SGHTA, CDR2 FQGTGA. Losses at the gene ends were 2 bases for V and 4 bases for J; bases not matched to a gene: 6. CDR3 length: 15 amino acids. CDR3 in DNA: TGTGCCAGCAGCTTAGCAGGGGGCGCGACCTATGGCTACACCTTC. Protein sequence: CASSLAGGATYGYTF.

This sequence joins TRBV14 and TRBJ2-7; 11 nucleotides agree with TRBD2. J was trimmed by 6 bases and V by 8 bases; bases with no gene match: 9. The CDR3 spans 14 residues. The germline gives CDR1 SGHDN, CDR2 FVKESK. CDR3 loop: CASAVLAGESEQYF. Written as DNA, the CDR3 is TGTGCCAGCGCGGTACTAGCGGGAGAATCCGAGCAGTACTTC.

This chain links TRBV18 with TRBJ2-1; 16 bases line up with TRBD2. From germline, CDR1 is KGHSH and CDR2 LQKENI. J was trimmed by 5 bases and V by 0 bases; bases with no gene match: 7. This CDR3 region has 19 residues. CDR3 sequence reads: CASSPPTGLAGGVDNEQFF. The DNA for the CDR3 is TGTGCCAGCTCACCACCGACGGGACTAGCGGGAGGGGTAGACAATGAGCAGTTCTTC.

The gene calls are TRBV4-1 and TRBJ2-7; 10 nucleotides align to TRBD2. Germline values: CDR1 MGHRA, CDR2 YSYEKL. The CDR3 sequence is 16 residues long. The V gene end was trimmed by 0 bases and the J gene end by 4 bases; junction bases not matched to a gene: 6. CDR3 residues: CASSQDASGSRYEQYF. DNA for the CDR3: TGCGCCAGCAGCCAAGATGCTAGCGGGAGCCGTTACGAGCAGTACTTC.

The CDR3 protein is CASSFQGNQETQYF. The CDR3 coding sequence is TGTGCCAGCAGTTTTCAGGGCAACCAAGAGACCCAGTACTTC. The chain employs TRBV27 and TRBJ2-5, with D tentatively TRBD1 (5 bases). Looked up from germline, CDR1 is MNHEY and CDR2 is SMNVEV (reference sequence). The CDR3 covers 14 residues. V lost 3 bases and J lost 0, with 8 bases in between.

This chain uses TRBV12-3 or TRBV12-4 with TRBJ1-1, with no clear D. The CDR3 covers 12 residues. Trimming took off 3 bases at V and 5 bases at J, with 7 bases between the two ends. The CDR3 DNA sequence: TGTGCCAGCAGTTTTTCGGGGACTGAAGCTTTCTTT. It encodes CASSFSGTEAFF.

This chain connects TRBV3-1 (or the pseudogene TRBV3-2) to TRBJ2-2; 9 bases fit TRBD1. J gave up 5 bases and V 3 bases, and 7 bases lay outside the gene matches. There are 16 residues in the CDR3. Germline CDR1 and CDR2: LGHDT and YNNKEL (reference sequence). CDR3: CASSHRTGVYTGELFF. The CDR3 DNA reads TGTGCCAGCAGCCATAGGACAGGGGTTTATACCGGGGAGCTGTTTTTT.

This sequence joins TRBV5-1 and TRBJ2-3, with 8 bases identical to TRBD1. After removal of 4 bases from V and 3 bases from J, the junction contained 10 bases not matched to a gene. The CDR3 length is 16 residues. Per germline, CDR1 SGHRS and CDR2 YFSETQ. The DNA of the CDR3 is TGCGCCAGCAGCGCAACTACAGGGGGAGGAACAGATACGCAGTATTTT. This codes for CASSATTGGGTDTQYF.

The CDR3 nucleotides are TGCAGCGCTGGGCAGGGGACACCCTATGGCTACACCTTC. It translates to CSAGQGTPYGYTF. The rearrangement uses TRBV29-1 and TRBJ1-2, with D possibly being TRBD1 (6 bases). Germline loops: CDR1 SQVTM, CDR2 ANQGSEA. The CDR3 extends over 13 amino acids. V gave up 7 bases and J gave up 4 bases, with 16 bases separating them.

The genes are TRBV10-2 and TRBJ2-7, with TRBD2 matching 8 bases. Looked up from germline, CDR1 is WSHSY and CDR2 is SAAADI. The CDR3 consists of 14 residues. The V gene end was trimmed by 3 bases and the J gene end by 5 bases; junction bases not matched to a gene: 6. This CDR3 is CASSDAAGVNEQYF. The CDR3 coding sequence is TGCGCCAGCAGTGACGCAGCGGGAGTCAACGAGCAGTACTTC.

The rearrangement joins TRBV5-6 to TRBJ1-1; TRBD1 might be the D (5 bases). Looked up from germline, CDR1 is SGHDT and CDR2 is YYEEEE. The V end lost 3 bases, the J end lost 4 bases, and 13 bases lay between the germline ends. The CDR3 has 14 residues. In DNA, the CDR3 is TGTGCCAGCAGCTGGGGCCAAATGGGCACTGAAGCTTTCTTT. The encoded protein is CASSWGQMGTEAFF.

This chain uses TRBV7-9 with TRBJ2-7; 9 bases agree with TRBD2. The V gene end was trimmed by 4 bases and the J gene end by 0 bases; junction bases not matched to a gene: 1. Germline CDR1 and CDR2: SEHNR and FQNEAQ (reference sequence). CDR3 size: 14 residues. CDR3 sequence: CASSSTSGSYEQYF. CDR3 DNA: TGTGCCAGCAGCTCGACTAGCGGCTCCTACGAGCAGTACTTC.

V gene TRBV6-1 combines with J gene TRBJ1-6; possible D gene TRBD1, 5 bases. There are 13 residues in the CDR3. V was trimmed by 5 bases and J by 10 bases, leaving 12 bases between them. Germline CDR1 and CDR2: MNHNS and SASEGT. DNA for the CDR3: TGTGCCAGCAGTTGGGAGGGACGGTCACCCCTCCACTTT. It yields the protein CASSWEGRSPLHF.

This rearrangement joins TRBV12-3 or TRBV12-4 to TRBJ2-7; 7 nucleotides match TRBD1. V dropped 6 bases and J dropped 3; count of bases not matched to a gene: 5. This CDR3 region has 13 residues. The CDR3 DNA reads TGTGCCAGCAGCGACCAGGGGGTCTACGAGCAGTACTTC. Its translation: CASSDQGVYEQYF.

This sequence joins TRBV2 and TRBJ1-5, with D possibly TRBD1 on 6 matching bases. Trimming removed 0 bases from V and 0 bases from J, with 9 bases in between. CDR3 length: 16 amino acids. CDR1 and CDR2 (germline): SNHLY, FYNNEI. The CDR3 region is CASSEAGQNSNQPQHF. The CDR3, as DNA: TGTGCCAGCAGTGAAGCGGGACAAAATAGCAATCAGCCCCAGCATTTT.

The CDR3 nucleotides are TGTGCCAGCAGCGACCAGGGGGATCACACTGAAGCTTTCTTT. Translated, it gives CASSDQGDHTEAFF. The rearrangement joins TRBV9 to TRBJ1-1, with 7 bases that match TRBD1. The CDR3 has 14 residues. Germline V lookup: CDR1 SGDLS, CDR2 YYNGEE. V lost 3 bases to trimming and J lost 3 bases; unmatched junction nucleotides: 5.

This clone was detected only a few times. V gene TRBV24-1 combines with J gene TRBJ1-2; D is unresolved. Trimming left V 2 bases short and J 8 bases short, with 8 bases between. Germline assignment: CDR1 KGHDR and CDR2 SFDVKD. This CDR3 contains 12 residues. CDR3 protein: CATSDSVRGYTF. The CDR3 DNA is TGTGCCACCAGTGATTCCGTCCGGGGCTACACCTTC.

This clone was recorded once. V gene TRBV27 combines with J gene TRBJ2-5; D may be TRBD2 (7 bases). The V gene's germline CDR1 is MNHEY and CDR2 SMNVEV (reference sequence). The CDR3 consists of 15 residues. With 7 bases removed from V and 2 bases from J, the gap between germline ends came to 17 bases. CDR3 region: CASTRGGTGQETQYF. The CDR3 DNA sequence: TGTGCCAGCACCAGGGGAGGGACGGGGCAAGAGACCCAGTACTTC.

The rearrangement uses TRBV5-1 and TRBJ1-2; D is uncertain. The CDR3 is made up of 14 amino acids. Germline V gene data show CDR1 as SGHRS and CDR2 as YFSETQ. V shed 0 bases and J shed 7 bases, with 13 bases lying between them. The CDR3: CASSLVAEAGGYTF. CDR3 in DNA: TGCGCCAGCAGCTTGGTAGCCGAGGCTGGTGGCTACACCTTC.